Below are 18 T cell receptor beta chains sequenced from a single sample in a study of blood T cell repertoires in COVID-19. The assay was immunoSEQ multiplex PCR, and TCRdb's table has in-frame clones only and misses some. Found here are tens of thousands of clones, roughly 88% of them singletons; the top ten hold under 60%. Material: peripheral blood. These receptors came from a man in his 70s with acute or convalescent COVID-19.

This chain links TRBV7-6 with TRBJ2-3; D not resolved. This CDR3 is built from 11 residues. The germline V and J ends were trimmed by 6 bases and 3 bases, with 4 bases remaining between them. CDR1 and CDR2 from the germline V gene are SGHVS and FNYEAQ. CDR3 coding DNA: TGTGCCAGCAGTATGACAGATACGCAGTATTTT. It yields the protein CASSMTDTQYF.

This chain uses TRBV27 with TRBJ2-1; TRBD2 aligns across 12 bases. Trimming at V came to 4 bases and at J to 5 bases, leaving 9 bases not matched to a gene. In germline, CDR1 is MNHEY, CDR2 SMNVEV (reference sequence). This CDR3 comprises 17 residues. CDR3: CASSSRPSGGGHNEQFF. The CDR3 DNA is TGTGCCAGCAGTTCCCGACCTAGCGGGGGGGGTCACAATGAGCAGTTCTTC.

The chain is built from TRBV7-9 and TRBJ2-3; D is possibly TRBD1 (5 bases). The V gene's germline CDR1 is SEHNR and CDR2 FQNEAQ (reference sequence). V dropped 6 bases and J dropped 2 bases, with 15 bases sitting between them. There are 15 residues in the CDR3. The chain's CDR3 is CASRQDSKVTDTQYF. In nucleotides, the CDR3 is TGTGCCAGCAGACAAGACAGCAAGGTCACAGATACGCAGTATTTT. The whole variable domain, filled in from reference TRBV7-9 and TRBJ2-3, reads DTGVSQNPRHKITKRGQNVTFRCDPISEHNRLYWYRQTLGQGPEFLTYFQNEAQLEKSRLLSDRFSAERPKGSFSTLEIQRTEQGDSAMYLCASRQDSKVTDTQYFGPGTRLTVL.

V and J are TRBV11-2 and TRBJ1-5, with D maybe TRBD1 (5 bases). Germline V gene lookup returns CDR1 SGHAT and CDR2 FQNNGV. The CDR3 covers 13 residues. V was cut by 5 bases and J by 4 bases, with 9 bases left in between. The CDR3 DNA follows: TGTGCCAGCAGCCCAGGGTGGAATCAGCCCCAGCATTTT. Protein product: CASSPGWNQPQHF.

The rearrangement links TRBV11-2 to TRBJ1-3; TRBD1 aligns across 9 bases. Per the germline V gene, CDR1 is SGHAT and CDR2 is FQNNGV. With 2 bases clipped from V and 9 bases from J, the junction kept 8 bases outside the gene matches. The CDR3 extends over 15 amino acids. The DNA for the CDR3 is TGTGCCAGCAGCTTAACAGACAGGGGGGTTGGCACCATATATTTT. Translating gives CASSLTDRGVGTIYF.

This chain links TRBV30 with TRBJ2-1; D may be TRBD2 (5 bases). The CDR3 has 14 residues. From germline, CDR1 is GTSNPN and CDR2 SVGIG (reference sequence). V shed 1 base and J shed 5 bases, with 12 bases lying between them. The chain's CDR3 is CAWSGASRNNEQFF. The CDR3 DNA reads as TGTGCCTGGAGTGGCGCTAGCCGAAACAATGAGCAGTTCTTC.

The chain recombines TRBV20-1 with TRBJ2-3, with D maybe TRBD2 (6 bases). The CDR3 loop spans 14 amino acids. Trimming pared 3 bases from V and 4 bases from J, leaving 14 bases between. Germline CDR1 is DFQATT and CDR2 is SNEGSKA (reference sequence). The CDR3 region is CSASVSGEADTQYF. The CDR3 bases are TGCAGTGCTAGTGTCTCTGGGGAGGCAGATACGCAGTATTTT.

The genes are TRBV30 and TRBJ1-6, with D hard to call. CDR1 and CDR2 (germline): GTSNPN, SVGIG (reference sequence). The CDR3 runs to 12 residues. Trimming shortened V by 2 bases and J by 11 bases, and 10 bases separated the two germline ends. The DNA for the CDR3 is TGTGCCTGGAGTCCGGGAACAGCACCCCTCCACTTT. It codes for CAWSPGTAPLHF.

The chain employs TRBV5-5 and TRBJ1-5, with TRBD1 matching over 10 bases. Germline V gives CDR1 SGHKS, CDR2 YYEKEE (reference sequence). V was pared by 3 bases and J by 5 bases, with 8 bases of the junction left unmatched. This CDR3 is 16 amino acids long. Here the CDR3 reads CASSSLTGGADQPQHF. CDR3 nucleotides: TGTGCCAGCAGCTCCTTGACAGGGGGCGCCGATCAGCCCCAGCATTTT. Drawing the rest from reference TRBV5-5 and TRBJ1-5, the complete variable domain is DAGVTQSPTHLIKTRGQQVTLRCSPISGHKSVSWYQQVLGQGPQFIFQYYEKEERGRGNFPDRFSARQFPNYSSELNVNALLLGDSALYLCASSSLTGGADQPQHFGDGTRLSIL.

This clone appeared once. The chain carries TRBV5-1 and TRBJ2-5, with 9 bases matching TRBD2. Looked up from germline, CDR1 is SGHRS and CDR2 is YFSETQ. V was pared by 2 bases and J by 6 bases, with 11 bases of the junction left unmatched. The CDR3 length is 16 residues. The CDR3 spells CASSLSSSASGKTQYF. The CDR3, as DNA: TGCGCCAGCAGCTTAAGTAGTAGCGCTAGCGGGAAGACCCAGTACTTC.

The chain links TRBV3-1 (or the pseudogene TRBV3-2) to TRBJ2-7; TRBD1 aligns across 7 bases. CDR1 and CDR2 (germline): LGHDT, YNNKEL (reference sequence). The CDR3 is 14 amino acids. V was clipped by 2 bases and J by 4 bases; unmatched bases: 5. The CDR3 DNA is TGTGCCAGCAGCCAAAGACAGGGCGGGTACGAGCAGTACTTC. Residues: CASSQRQGGYEQYF.

CDR3 DNA sequence: TGTGCCAGCTCACCACAGGGGGCGACTGGCGGCTACACCTTC. Protein product: CASSPQGATGGYTF. The chain is built from TRBV18 and TRBJ1-2; TRBD1 aligns across 7 bases. Per germline, CDR1 KGHSH and CDR2 LQKENI. V dropped 1 base and J dropped 8; count of bases not matched to a gene: 7. This CDR3 region has 14 residues.

The V call is TRBV18, the J call TRBJ1-1, with D possibly being TRBD1 (6 bases). The CDR3 loop spans 14 amino acids. Germline V gene lookup returns CDR1 KGHSH and CDR2 LQKENI. Trimming removed 5 bases at V and 0 bases at J, with 10 bases between. In DNA, the CDR3 is TGTGCCAGCTCATTTGGACAGCTGAACACTGAAGCTTTCTTT. Translation gives CASSFGQLNTEAFF.

The chain couples TRBV2 to TRBJ1-1; TRBD1 is a possible D gene (5 bases). Trimming left V 3 bases short and J 1 base short, with 12 bases between. Germline-derived CDR1 and CDR2 are SNHLY and FYNNEI. The CDR3 has 15 residues. CDR3 coding DNA: TGTGCCAGCAGTGATGCGAGACAGAGGAACACTGAAGCTTTCTTT. Its translation is CASSDARQRNTEAFF.

V gene TRBV29-1 combines with J gene TRBJ2-5; D is ambiguous. There are 8 residues in the CDR3. Germline assignment: CDR1 SQVTM and CDR2 ANQGSEA. Trimming shortened V by 4 bases and J by 14 bases, and 8 bases separated the two germline ends. The CDR3 is CSVGEAYF. DNA for the CDR3: TGCAGCGTTGGAGAGGCTTACTTC.

The chain is built from TRBV19 and TRBJ2-1; 8 bases match TRBD2. Germline trimming cut 2 bases from V and 4 bases from J; bases unmatched to any gene: 10. Germline V gene lookup returns CDR1 LNHDA and CDR2 SQIVND (reference sequence). The CDR3 consists of 17 residues. CDR3 in amino acids: CASSIKREGPLYNEQFF. CDR3 bases: TGTGCCAGTAGTATAAAACGGGAGGGCCCCTTGTACAATGAGCAGTTCTTC.

This clone was counted once. The same CDR3 also results from other DNA sequences found in this sample. The chain recombines TRBV2 with TRBJ1-1; D might be TRBD1 (6 bases). The V end was cut by 2 bases, the J end by 1 base, with 8 bases between. The CDR3 sequence is 14 residues long. The germline V gene has CDR1 SNHLY and CDR2 FYNNEI. The CDR3 region is CASSEQGRNTEAFF. DNA of the CDR3: TGTGCCAGCAGTGAACAGGGGAGGAACACTGAAGCTTTCTTT.

The chain has TRBV9 and TRBJ2-7; 7 nucleotides agree with TRBD1. The germline CDR1 and CDR2 sequences are SGDLS and YYNGEE. After removal of 4 bases from V and 6 bases from J, the junction contained 7 bases not matched to a gene. The CDR3 length is 13 residues. CDR3 protein: CASSIGQVSEQYF. CDR3 in DNA: TGTGCCAGCAGCATCGGACAGGTTTCCGAGCAGTACTTC.